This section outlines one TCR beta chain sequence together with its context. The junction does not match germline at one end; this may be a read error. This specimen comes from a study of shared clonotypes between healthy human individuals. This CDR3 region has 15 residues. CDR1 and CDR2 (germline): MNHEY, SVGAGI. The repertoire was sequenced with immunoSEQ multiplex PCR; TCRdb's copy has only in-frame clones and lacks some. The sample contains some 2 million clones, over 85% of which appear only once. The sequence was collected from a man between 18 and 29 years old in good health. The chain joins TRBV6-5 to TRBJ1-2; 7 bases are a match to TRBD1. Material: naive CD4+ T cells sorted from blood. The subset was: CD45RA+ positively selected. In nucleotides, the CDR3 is TGTGCCAGCAGTACCCGACGACAGGGACCGTTTGGCCACACCTTC. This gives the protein CASSTRRQGPFGHTF.